This T cell receptor beta chain was identified during a study of a mutant IDH1 vaccine in newly diagnosed glioma. Background on the study: Treated patients had a mean age of around 40 years and a sex split that was about 62% male and roughly 40% female. Patients' prior therapy spanned radiotherapy, temozolomide, or both; most underwent both.

Time point specified: baseline, week 1 (first vaccination visit). Treatment: pre-vaccination baseline after standard-of-care therapy. Sequencing was performed with immunoSEQ multiplex PCR; in TCRdb, only in-frame clones are kept and a portion is missing. The sample has 92,000 or so clones; over 75% are singletons. Looked up from germline, CDR1 is SGDLS and CDR2 is YYNGEE. V was pared by 0 bases and J by 3 bases, with 7 bases between. The CDR3 contains 14 residues. The receptor was isolated from a man aged 35-49 years with glioma. Some clones in this sample may be carry-over from other donors' samples. The sequencing used PBMCs, collected from a glioma patient treated with radiotherapy, temozolomide or both. The rearrangement joins TRBV9 to TRBJ2-1, with a possible D match to TRBD2 (6 bases). The CDR3 is CASSVVADYNEQFF. CDR3 bases: TGTGCCAGCAGCGTAGTAGCGGACTACAATGAGCAGTTCTTC.